This TCR beta chain was obtained from a study of PD-L1 blockade in urothelial cancer. Overall study results and limits: Having blood TCR clonality under the median before treatment predicted better survival. Tumor-associated clones in the blood of durable-benefit patients grew more at 3 weeks.

This table comes from immunoSEQ multiplex PCR, and its TCRdb copy is limited to in-frame clones, with some not included. The data show approximately 48,000 clones, 60% to 85% seen once. Time point reported: pretreatment peripheral blood. Trimming cost V 2 bases and J 2 bases; bases outside gene matches: 10. The CDR3 extends over 18 amino acids. Germline V CDR1 and CDR2: SGHDT, YYEEEE. This clone was seen more than once but under ten times. The antigen is undetermined. The chain is built from TRBV5-6 and TRBJ2-5, with 12 bases identical to TRBD2. Sequences were derived from PBMCs, sampled around atezolizumab (anti-PD-L1) treatment. The clonotype originates from a man between 65 and 85 years old with urothelial cancer. CDR3 amino acids: CASSLRLAGGRYQETQYF. The CDR3 coding sequence is TGTGCCAGCAGCTTAAGGCTAGCGGGAGGGCGATATCAAGAGACCCAGTACTTC.